These T cell receptor beta chains were read from a single sample in a study of technical replicates of blood from four donors. Assay: immunoSEQ multiplex PCR; the TCRdb copy retains only in-frame clones and omits some. The data show about 90,000 clones, around 93% seen once. Sequencing input: T cells isolated from PBMCs. All receptors come from a human donor in good health. Each CDR3 is given with its conserved first and last residue. The order of the fields is J gene, V gene, CDR3 protein.

j_call: TRBJ2-1; v_call: TRBV6-4; cdr3_aa: CASRRLAGVYNEQFF
j_call: TRBJ1-2; v_call: TRBV5-1; cdr3_aa: CASSSAGGASNYGYTF
j_call: TRBJ2-2; v_call: TRBV27; cdr3_aa: CASSFRLVGGELFF
j_call: TRBJ1-5; v_call: TRBV6-1; cdr3_aa: CASSGREGMSGGDQPQHF
j_call: TRBJ2-3; v_call: TRBV5-1; cdr3_aa: CASSLEGARTDTQYF
j_call: TRBJ1-2; v_call: TRBV19; cdr3_aa: CASTLILTRQGKGSNYGYTF
j_call: TRBJ1-4; v_call: TRBV4-1; cdr3_aa: CASSSSDREGEKLFF
j_call: TRBJ2-1; v_call: TRBV12-5; cdr3_aa: CASGLTGGGYNEQFF
j_call: TRBJ2-5; v_call: TRBV4-2; cdr3_aa: CASSQGGLRGSGKETQYF
j_call: TRBJ2-7; v_call: TRBV27; cdr3_aa: CASSRGSEYEQYF
j_call: TRBJ1-3; v_call: TRBV28; cdr3_aa: CASIGQGVGNTIYF
j_call: TRBJ2-7; v_call: TRBV5-4; cdr3_aa: CASSSTGRGSYEQYF
j_call: TRBJ2-7; v_call: TRBV19; cdr3_aa: CASSRSVLAGGLYEQYF
j_call: TRBJ1-1; v_call: TRBV11-2; cdr3_aa: CASTLQGGPATEAFF
j_call: TRBJ1-3; v_call: TRBV18; cdr3_aa: CASSLDRVNGNTIYF
j_call: TRBJ2-7; v_call: TRBV20-1; cdr3_aa: CSATLGSEQYF
j_call: TRBJ2-3; v_call: TRBV28; cdr3_aa: CASEKGERSGSTDTQYF
j_call: TRBJ1-2; v_call: TRBV6-5; cdr3_aa: CASSYQGQGNYGYTF
j_call: TRBJ2-7; v_call: TRBV5-1; cdr3_aa: CASSPATYGPGGEVEQYF
j_call: TRBJ1-1; v_call: TRBV6-6; cdr3_aa: CASSPREHTEAFF
j_call: TRBJ2-3; v_call: TRBV4-1; cdr3_aa: CASREGQWVDTQYF
j_call: TRBJ1-5; v_call: TRBV27; cdr3_aa: CASSLFDSYQPQHF
j_call: TRBJ2-7; v_call: TRBV11-3; cdr3_aa: CASSDPVGGGYEQYF
j_call: TRBJ2-7; v_call: TRBV27; cdr3_aa: CASSFSSDTEQYF
j_call: TRBJ1-1; v_call: TRBV7-9; cdr3_aa: CASSFAGAMNTEAFF
j_call: TRBJ1-4; v_call: TRBV7-9; cdr3_aa: CASSLVSDSLFF
j_call: TRBJ1-5; v_call: TRBV7-8; cdr3_aa: CATQGQGNQPQHF
j_call: TRBJ2-7; v_call: TRBV4-2; cdr3_aa: CASSQDGGWEQYF
j_call: TRBJ1-6; v_call: TRBV5-1; cdr3_aa: CASSFSWTGIDSPLHF
j_call: TRBJ1-1; v_call: TRBV19; cdr3_aa: CASSIGTGITEAFF
j_call: TRBJ1-4; v_call: TRBV6-6; cdr3_aa: CASGPGAEKLFF
j_call: TRBJ1-1; v_call: TRBV29-1; cdr3_aa: CSGRGLNTEAFF
j_call: TRBJ1-1; v_call: TRBV19; cdr3_aa: CASIIRYTEAFF
j_call: TRBJ2-2; v_call: TRBV5-1; cdr3_aa: CASSLDRPNTGELFF